Described below is a single T cell receptor (beta chain) sequence and its context. Which antigen it targets is not known. Base-call qualities are not available, and no considerably larger clone is one nucleotide away. The collaborating institutions used their own protocols to collect whole blood in K2EDTA tubes. For TCRbeta analysis, collaborator samples were shipped as frozen whole blood, as isolated PBMCs, or as DNA extracted from either sample type. The data originate from a study of blood T cell repertoires in COVID-19 (dated by TCRdb to about 2020). With regard to the full study: Samples from collaborators originated in the United States, Italy and Spain and spanned both the acute and convalescent phases of COVID-19. Where HLA class I and class II types were available, the types were taken from metadata supplied by the sample provider, not from assay-based typing. The repertoires were released in a freely available public database intended as a resource for research on the immune response to SARS-CoV-2. The dataset comprised deeply sampled blood TCRbeta repertoires from subjects exposed to, actively infected with, or recovered from COVID-19. Samples were obtained from the ongoing ImmuneRACE study (first 160 participants) and from 1,254 subjects provided by 6 global collaborators. The prospective study material was composed of cDNA or gDNA derived from T cells, B-cell-depleted T cells, or PBMCs. Nearly every sample came with metadata listing a de-identified subject ID, COVID-19 status, age in years and sex. Findings and caveats that apply to the study as a whole: Clinical and demographic metadata were provided uncurated, with the amount varying by source and participant.

TCRbeta CDR3 regions were amplified from genomic DNA by means of the immunoSEQ Assay, a bias-controlled multiplex PCR. In the source study's methods: Within the assay, amplification of reference gene primers was used to estimate how many nucleated cells each sample contained. To quantify the absolute abundance of each unique TCRbeta CDR3 rearrangement, sequence reads were collapsed and filtered. For each sample, productive Simpson clonality was calculated as the square root of Simpson's diversity index across productive rearrangements. This immuneACCESS table, as held by TCRdb, lists in-frame sequences with V and J called but not all clones. Of the missing ones, under half trace to an unresolved V gene in checked studies; the others have no known cause. V and J calls and clone size are copied from that table; D and trimming were computed from the DNA. The sample data list about 220,000 clones, and roughly 76% of these were observed just once. The top ten clones comprise roughly 5% of the sample.

The CDR3, from cysteine to phenylalanine, totals 14 residues. Only the CDR3 part of the read is kept: 42 bases, read in frame from the first base. Deletion took 2 bases off V and 4 bases off J, with a span of 11 bases between the germline ends. Via the germline V gene, CDR1 is MDHEN and CDR2 SYDVKM. Sequencing was done on a sample of peripheral blood. This receptor was taken from a human donor in a cohort sampled during active COVID-19. The rearranged segments are TRBV28 and TRBJ1-2, with no reliable assignment of the D segment. The DNA sequence is TGTGCCAGCAGTTTACCGATCGGGTCCTATGGCTACACCTTC. It encodes CASSLPIGSYGYTF.